The 18 T cell receptor beta chains below come from one sample, sequenced in a study of blood T cell repertoires in COVID-19. The assay was immunoSEQ multiplex PCR, and TCRdb's table has in-frame clones only and misses some. The data contain some 60,000 clones, around 87% of them singletons. Sequencing input: peripheral blood. These receptors were collected from a man between 65 and 85 years old with acute or convalescent COVID-19.

The CDR3 nucleotides are TGTGCCAGCAGCTTGGACAGGTTACATTTTCTGAACACCGGGGAGCTGTTTTTT. Residues: CASSLDRLHFLNTGELFF. The rearrangement uses TRBV5-6 and TRBJ2-2; perhaps TRBD1 as D (5 bases). Germline V CDR1 and CDR2: SGHDT, YYEEEE. CDR3 size: 18 residues. The V and J ends lost 0 bases and 1 base respectively, with 16 bases between them.

The genes are TRBV6-5 and TRBJ1-5; D perhaps matches TRBD1 (5 bases). Germline CDR1 is MNHEY and CDR2 is SVGAGI. This CDR3 contains 14 residues. Trimming cost V 7 bases and J 7 bases, with 17 bases left between them. Here the CDR3 DNA reads TGTGCCAGCACAAGTTGGCAGGGAGGGCAGCCCCAGCATTTT. Translating gives CASTSWQGGQPQHF.

This chain uses TRBV11-2 with TRBJ1-1; TRBD1 might be the D (6 bases). CDR3 size: 14 residues. CDR1 is SGHAT, CDR2 FQNNGV, per germline. The germline V and J ends were trimmed by 1 base and 3 bases, with 9 bases remaining between them. CDR3 loop: CASSLAGGHTEAFF. The CDR3 DNA sequence: TGTGCCAGCAGCTTAGCCGGGGGGCACACTGAAGCTTTCTTT.

The CDR3 DNA reads as TGCGCCAGCAGCCCAGACAGGGAGCATGAAAAACTGTTTTTT. It translates to CASSPDREHEKLFF. This rearrangement joins TRBV5-1 to TRBJ1-4, with 7 bases matching TRBD1. The CDR3 loop spans 14 amino acids. V was clipped by 4 bases and J by 6 bases; unmatched bases: 6. In germline, CDR1 is SGHRS, CDR2 YFSETQ.

The V and J genes are TRBV29-1 and TRBJ1-1, with unresolved D. The CDR3 runs to 13 residues. Between the trimmed V and J ends, which lost 2 bases and 4 bases, there was a span of 11 bases. CDR1 and CDR2 from the germline V gene are SQVTM and ANQGSEA. The CDR3 loop reads CSVEQQMSTEAFF. The CDR3 bases are TGCAGCGTTGAACAACAGATGAGCACTGAAGCTTTCTTT. Using reference TRBV29-1 and TRBJ1-1 for the parts outside the CDR3, the full variable domain is SAVISQKPSRDICQRGTSLTIQCQVDSQVTMMFWYRQQPGQSLTLIATANQGSEATYESGFVIDKFPISRPNLTFSTLTVSNMSPEDSSIYLCSVEQQMSTEAFFGQGTRLTVV.

The chain joins TRBV19 to TRBJ2-3, with TRBD2 matching 7 bases. Germline V lookup: CDR1 LNHDA, CDR2 SQIVND (reference sequence). This CDR3 is built from 12 residues. After removal of 11 bases from V and 7 bases from J, the junction contained 9 bases not matched to a gene. CDR3 sequence reads: CASGTTVNTQYF. CDR3 in DNA: TGTGCCTCCGGGACTACGGTTAATACGCAGTATTTT.

The DNA for the CDR3 is TGTGCCAGCAGAACCTCTGGAGACTACGAGCAGTACTTC. It is translated as CASRTSGDYEQYF. The rearrangement uses TRBV28 and TRBJ2-7; D not certain. Trimming left V 6 bases short and J 3 bases short, with 12 bases between. Germline V gene lookup returns CDR1 MDHEN and CDR2 SYDVKM. The length of the CDR3 is 13 residues.

This clone was recorded a few times. This sequence joins TRBV28 and TRBJ1-3, with unresolved D. Trimming shortened V by 10 bases and J by 1 base, and 8 bases separated the two germline ends. Germline V gene lookup returns CDR1 MDHEN and CDR2 SYDVKM. The CDR3 sequence is 12 residues long. CDR3 amino acids: CATWASGNTIYF. The CDR3 bases are TGTGCCACCTGGGCGTCTGGAAACACCATATATTTT. Combining the CDR3 with reference TRBV28 and TRBJ1-3 gives the whole variable domain DVKVTQSSRYLVKRTGEKVFLECVQDMDHENMFWYRQDPGLGLRLIYFSYDVKMKEKGDIPEGYSVSREKKERFSLILESASTNQTSMYLCATWASGNTIYFGEGSWLTVV.

This sequence joins TRBV27 and TRBJ2-1; 7 bases are shared with TRBD2. This CDR3 has 16 amino acids. Germline V CDR1 and CDR2: MNHEY, SMNVEV (reference sequence). V dropped 1 base and J dropped 9; count of bases not matched to a gene: 12. In nucleotides, the CDR3 is TGTGCCAGCAGTTTATGGGCTAGCGGATATGGGGTTGAGCAGTTCTTC. This gives the protein CASSLWASGYGVEQFF.

This sequence joins TRBV6-5 and TRBJ2-1; 7 bases are a match to TRBD2. V trimming: 9 bases; J trimming: 4 bases; junction bases outside the gene matches: 3. The CDR3 is 12 residues long. CDR1 is MNHEY, CDR2 SVGAGI, per germline. The CDR3 protein is CASRGGYNEQFF. In DNA form, the CDR3 reads TGTGCCAGTCGCGGGGGATACAATGAGCAGTTCTTC.

The V gene is TRBV6-6, the J gene TRBJ2-7; possibly TRBD1 for D (5 bases). V was trimmed by 5 bases and J by 1 base, leaving 6 bases between them. Germline values: CDR1 MNHNY, CDR2 SVGAGI (reference sequence). The CDR3 is made up of 12 amino acids. Here the CDR3 DNA reads TGTGCCAGCAGTCGACAGTCCTACGAGCAGTACTTC. This sequence encodes CASSRQSYEQYF.

The chain links TRBV14 to TRBJ2-5, with D possibly being TRBD2 (5 bases). Germline V gene lookup returns CDR1 SGHDN and CDR2 FVKESK. V dropped 3 bases and J dropped 5 bases, with 13 bases sitting between them. The CDR3 has 14 residues. CDR3 nucleotides: TGTGCCAGCAGCCAGATGGGAGTCCGGGAGACCCAGTACTTC. It encodes CASSQMGVRETQYF. Combining the CDR3 with reference TRBV14 and TRBJ2-5 gives the whole variable domain EAGVTQFPSHSVIEKGQTVTLRCDPISGHDNLYWYRRVMGKEIKFLLHFVKESKQDESGMPNNRFLAERTGGTYSTLKVQPAELEDSGVYFCASSQMGVRETQYFGPGTRLLVL.

The DNA for the CDR3 is TGTGCCAGCAGGTATCAGGGGGGAGAGACCCAGTACTTC. It encodes CASRYQGGETQYF. The chain links TRBV6-5 to TRBJ2-5, with D possibly TRBD1 on 7 matching bases. V gave up 6 bases and J gave up 4 bases, with 12 bases separating them. The CDR3 loop spans 13 amino acids. Germline V gives CDR1 MNHEY, CDR2 SVGAGI.

This chain connects TRBV6-5 to TRBJ2-7, with 12 bases fitting TRBD1. The trim removed 8 bases at V and 6 bases at J, leaving 5 bases unmatched. Germline values: CDR1 MNHEY, CDR2 SVGAGI. The CDR3 runs to 13 residues. The CDR3 sequence is CASGGQGAFEQYF. CDR3 nucleotide sequence: TGTGCCAGCGGGGGACAGGGGGCCTTCGAGCAGTACTTC.

The chain employs TRBV12-3 or TRBV12-4 and TRBJ2-1; no reliable D call. Deletions cut 1 base from V and 8 bases from J, with 3 bases between. This CDR3 spans 11 amino acids. The CDR3 DNA is TGTGCCAGCAGTTTAGGGCATGAGCAGTTCTTC. It yields the protein CASSLGHEQFF.

The gene calls are TRBV15 and TRBJ2-5; 12 nucleotides agree with TRBD2. Per the germline V gene, CDR1 is LNHNV and CDR2 is YYDKDF (reference sequence). The CDR3 is 15 amino acids. With 3 bases clipped from V and 2 bases from J, the junction kept 1 base outside the gene matches. CDR3 protein: CATSRGLAGQETQYF. The DNA for the CDR3 is TGTGCCACCAGCAGGGGACTAGCGGGTCAAGAGACCCAGTACTTC.

V is TRBV28 and J is TRBJ2-7; weak D call: TRBD1 (6 bases). Germline V gene data show CDR1 as MDHEN and CDR2 as SYDVKM. This CDR3 contains 16 residues. Trimming cost V 5 bases and J 3 bases, with 20 bases left between them. CDR3 coding DNA: TGTGCCAGCAGTAGAGTCTCCCAGGGGTTTAGCTACGAGCAGTACTTC. Its protein product is CASSRVSQGFSYEQYF.

The J gene is TRBJ2-5, the V gene TRBV11-2, with 10 bases that match TRBD2. The trim removed 5 bases at V and 4 bases at J, leaving 4 bases unmatched. Germline CDR1 SGHAT, CDR2 FQNNGV. This CDR3 has 14 amino acids. DNA for the CDR3: TGTGCCAGCAGCCCCGTAGCGGGAGGAGAGACCCAGTACTTC. This codes for CASSPVAGGETQYF.